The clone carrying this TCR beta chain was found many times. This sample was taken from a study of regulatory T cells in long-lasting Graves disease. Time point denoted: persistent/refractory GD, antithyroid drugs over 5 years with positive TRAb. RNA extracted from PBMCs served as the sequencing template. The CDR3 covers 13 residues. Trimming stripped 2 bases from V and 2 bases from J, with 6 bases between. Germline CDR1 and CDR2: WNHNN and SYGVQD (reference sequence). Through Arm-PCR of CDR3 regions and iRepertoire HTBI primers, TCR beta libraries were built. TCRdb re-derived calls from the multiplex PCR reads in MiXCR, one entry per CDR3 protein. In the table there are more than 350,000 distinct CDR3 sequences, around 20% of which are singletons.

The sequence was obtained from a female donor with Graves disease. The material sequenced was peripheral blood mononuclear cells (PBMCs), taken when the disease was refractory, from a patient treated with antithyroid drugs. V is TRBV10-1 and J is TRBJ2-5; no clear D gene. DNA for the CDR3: TGCGCCAGCAGTGAGGTGGATCAAGAGACCCAGTACTTC. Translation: CASSEVDQETQYF.